Presented here are 21 T cell receptor beta chains from one specimen sequenced in a study of blood T cell repertoires in COVID-19. Data came from immunoSEQ multiplex PCR; TCRdb stores just in-frame clones and leaves some out. The table includes 200,000 to 250,000 clones, 70% to 90% detected once. Sequenced sample: PBMCs or T cells enriched from blood (not recorded which). These receptors were taken from a woman between 45 and 60 years old in a cohort exposed to, infected with or recovered from COVID-19 (not recorded which).

The chain is built from TRBV9 and TRBJ1-5; no definite D call. Trimming removed 2 bases from V and 5 bases from J, with 17 bases in between. Germline lookup yields CDR1 SGDLS and CDR2 YYNGEE. CDR3 length: 16 amino acids. The CDR3 bases are TGTGCCAGCAGCGTTCAGCGCCGGCTAGAACATCAGCCCCAGCATTTT. Amino acid sequence: CASSVQRRLEHQPQHF.

The V gene is TRBV30, the J gene TRBJ1-2, with no clear D. CDR3 length equals 12 residues. V gave up 4 bases and J gave up 5 bases, with 11 bases separating them. Germline V CDR1 and CDR2: GTSNPN, SVGIG (reference sequence). The CDR3 spells CAWTRIGYGYTF. The CDR3 DNA sequence: TGTGCCTGGACCAGGATAGGATATGGCTACACCTTC.

This clone showed up just once. The chain recombines TRBV24-1 with TRBJ2-1, with TRBD2 matching over 11 bases. The germline CDR1 and CDR2 sequences are KGHDR and SFDVKD. V was pared by 2 bases and J by 8 bases, with 7 bases of the junction left unmatched. The CDR3 extends over 16 amino acids. CDR3 amino acids: CATSDSASGGRDEQFF. The CDR3 DNA sequence: TGTGCCACCAGTGATTCCGCTAGCGGGGGGCGAGATGAGCAGTTCTTC.

The table lists this clone with a count of one. The chain employs TRBV2 and TRBJ2-7; a possible D gene is TRBD1 (6 bases). Looked up from germline, CDR1 is SNHLY and CDR2 is FYNNEI. This CDR3 contains 16 residues. Trimming cost V 0 bases and J 2 bases, with 14 bases left between them. CDR3 coding DNA: TGTGCCAGCAGTGAAGCACCGGACAGCGCTACCTACGAGCAGTACTTC. This gives the protein CASSEAPDSATYEQYF. The full variable domain, rest sourced from reference TRBV2 and TRBJ2-7, is EPEVTQTPSHQVTQMGQEVILRCVPISNHLYFYWYRQILGQKVEFLVSFYNNEISEKSEIFDDQFSVERPDGSNFTLKIRSTKLEDSAMYFCASSEAPDSATYEQYFGPGTRLTVT.

This chain connects TRBV15 to TRBJ1-2, with TRBD1 as a possible D gene (5 bases). The length of the CDR3 is 14 residues. V dropped 0 bases and J dropped 5 bases, with 10 bases sitting between them. Germline V gene sequence: CDR1 LNHNV, CDR2 YYDKDF (reference sequence). The CDR3 nucleotides are TGTGCCACCAGCAGAGATGAAGGGACTTATGGCTACACCTTC. This gives the protein CATSRDEGTYGYTF.

This clone was seen only a few times. This rearrangement joins TRBV7-9 to TRBJ1-6; 8 bases align to TRBD1. The length of the CDR3 is 14 residues. V was pared by 1 base and J by 8 bases, with 1 base of the junction left unmatched. The germline V gene encodes CDR1 SEHNR and CDR2 FQNEAQ (reference sequence). CDR3 amino acids: CASSLGGQDSPLHF. In DNA, the CDR3 is TGTGCCAGCAGCTTAGGGGGACAGGATTCACCCCTCCACTTT.

The chain carries TRBV5-8 and TRBJ2-7, with 10 nucleotides matching TRBD1. Germline assignment: CDR1 SGHTS and CDR2 YDEGEE. The junction had 6 bases not matched to a gene; V was cut back by 0 bases and J by 3 bases. The CDR3 covers 16 residues. CDR3 amino acids: CASSLGGDRGLYEQYF. The CDR3 DNA reads as TGTGCCAGCAGCTTGGGGGGGGACAGGGGACTCTACGAGCAGTACTTC. Drawing the rest from reference TRBV5-8 and TRBJ2-7, the complete variable domain is EAGVTQSPTHLIKTRGQQATLRCSPISGHTSVYWYQQALGLGLQFLLWYDEGEERNRGNFPPRFSGRQFPNYSSELNVNALELEDSALYLCASSLGGDRGLYEQYFGPGTRLTVT.

The chain combines TRBV6-1 with TRBJ1-1; D gene uncertain. Germline CDR1 reads MNHNS; CDR2 reads SASEGT. The CDR3 consists of 13 residues. The V end was cut by 2 bases, the J end by 1 base, with 5 bases between. The CDR3: CASSEIWNTEAFF. The CDR3 DNA sequence: TGTGCCAGCAGTGAAATCTGGAACACTGAAGCTTTCTTT.

J is TRBJ1-2 and V is TRBV3-1 (or the pseudogene TRBV3-2); 10 nucleotides agree with TRBD1. V lost 5 bases to trimming and J lost 3 bases; unmatched junction nucleotides: 9. CDR3 length: 16 amino acids. Germline values: CDR1 LGHDT, CDR2 YNNKEL (reference sequence). The CDR3 DNA reads TGTGCCAGCAGCAAACCCCGGACAGGGGGTTACTATGGCTACACCTTC. Amino acids: CASSKPRTGGYYGYTF.

This chain links TRBV6-5 with TRBJ1-5; 7 positions agree with TRBD1. The V gene end was trimmed by 6 bases and the J gene end by 5 bases; junction bases not matched to a gene: 7. Germline-derived CDR1 and CDR2 are MNHEY and SVGAGI. CDR3 length equals 14 residues. CDR3 nucleotides: TGTGCCAGCAGGGAGACAGGGCCCCATCAGCCCCAGCATTTT. Translated: CASRETGPHQPQHF.

The V call is TRBV9, the J call TRBJ2-7, with D perhaps TRBD1 (6 bases). The CDR3 consists of 14 residues. Trimming removed 6 bases from V and 0 bases from J, with 13 bases in between. Germline CDR1 is SGDLS and CDR2 is YYNGEE. CDR3 DNA: TGTGCCAGCAACCGCCTAGGGGGCTCCTACGAGCAGTACTTC. Its protein is CASNRLGGSYEQYF.

Here the CDR3 DNA reads TGTGCCACCAGTGCCGTTAAGACATACCCTAACTATGGCTACACCTTC. Its protein is CATSAVKTYPNYGYTF. The chain couples TRBV24-1 to TRBJ1-2; D not resolved. Trimming took off 5 bases at V and 0 bases at J, with 15 bases between the two ends. CDR3 size: 16 residues. CDR1 and CDR2 from the germline V gene are KGHDR and SFDVKD.

This clone was found once. The rearrangement uses TRBV7-9 and TRBJ2-5, with 7 bases matching TRBD2. The V gene end was trimmed by 5 bases and the J gene end by 1 base; junction bases not matched to a gene: 4. The CDR3 has 14 residues. Germline V gives CDR1 SEHNR, CDR2 FQNEAQ (reference sequence). In DNA form, the CDR3 reads TGTGCCAGCAGCCCCGGGACTACCCAAGAGACCCAGTACTTC. This translates into CASSPGTTQETQYF. Complete variable domain (other parts from reference TRBV7-9 and TRBJ2-5): DTGVSQNPRHKITKRGQNVTFRCDPISEHNRLYWYRQTLGQGPEFLTYFQNEAQLEKSRLLSDRFSAERPKGSFSTLEIQRTEQGDSAMYLCASSPGTTQETQYFGPGTRLLVL.

J is TRBJ1-6 and V is TRBV30, with 7 bases aligning to TRBD1. The V and J ends lost 4 bases and 4 bases, in that order; junction bases with no gene match: 10. This CDR3 comprises 16 residues. Germline V gives CDR1 GTSNPN, CDR2 SVGIG (reference sequence). Here the CDR3 reads CAWTRQGLIYNSPLHF. CDR3 DNA sequence: TGTGCCTGGACTCGACAGGGCCTGATATATAATTCACCCCTCCACTTT.

The chain carries TRBV5-8 and TRBJ2-1; D is undetermined. The CDR3 covers 15 residues. The germline V gene encodes CDR1 SGHTS and CDR2 YDEGEE. Trimming took off 1 base at V and 0 bases at J, with 8 bases between the two ends. The CDR3 region is CASSLRQVSYNEQFF. The CDR3 DNA follows: TGTGCCAGCAGCTTGAGGCAGGTCTCCTACAATGAGCAGTTCTTC.

This rearrangement joins TRBV12-3 or TRBV12-4 to TRBJ1-5, with D possibly TRBD1 on 6 matching bases. The CDR3 is 13 amino acids. Trimming cost V 5 bases and J 4 bases, with 9 bases left between them. Written as DNA, the CDR3 is TGTGCCAGCAGTGGACAGCTTAATCAGCCCCAGCATTTT. This translates into CASSGQLNQPQHF.

In this sample, this clone turned up once. The chain links TRBV19 to TRBJ1-1; D remains ambiguous. The germline V gene has CDR1 LNHDA and CDR2 SQIVND (reference sequence). Deletions cut 7 bases from V and 4 bases from J, with 25 bases between. The CDR3 is made up of 17 amino acids. The CDR3 is CASTAPPSNLRGTEAFF. Written as DNA, the CDR3 is TGTGCCAGTACCGCCCCCCCATCGAACCTACGGGGCACTGAAGCTTTCTTT.

This chain uses TRBV27 with TRBJ2-7, with unresolved D. The CDR3 contains 14 residues. The ends were cut back, 3 bases at V and 0 bases at J, with 9 bases in the middle. Germline V gives CDR1 MNHEY, CDR2 SMNVEV (reference sequence). CDR3 in amino acids: CASSFQRSSYEQYF. The CDR3 bases are TGTGCCAGCAGTTTCCAGAGGAGCTCCTACGAGCAGTACTTC.

This chain joins TRBV7-2 and TRBJ1-5; 7 bases are shared with TRBD1. V was pared by 4 bases and J by 5 bases, with 14 bases of the junction left unmatched. The CDR3 is 17 amino acids. CDR1 is SGHTA and CDR2 is FQGNSA in the germline V gene. For the CDR3, the DNA is TGTGCCAGCAGCTCACAAATACAGGGGCTAGTGTATCAGCCCCAGCATTTT. The encoded protein is CASSSQIQGLVYQPQHF.

The chain is built from TRBV19 and TRBJ1-1, with D hard to call. This CDR3 has 12 residues. V was shortened by 3 bases and J by 4 bases, with 6 bases between the two germline ends. The V gene's germline CDR1 is LNHDA and CDR2 SQIVND (reference sequence). CDR3 residues: CASSMAGTEAFF. DNA for the CDR3: TGTGCCAGTAGTATGGCAGGCACTGAAGCTTTCTTT. The full variable domain, in which reference TRBV19 and TRBJ1-1 provide the parts outside the CDR3, is DGGITQSPKYLFRKEGQNVTLSCEQNLNHDAMYWYRQDPGQGLRLIYYSQIVNDFQKGDIAEGYSVSREKKESFPLTVTSAQKNPTAFYLCASSMAGTEAFFGQGTRLTVV.

This clone is a singleton in its sample. Other DNA variants within this sample encode the same CDR3. This chain connects TRBV7-2 to TRBJ2-1, with TRBD2 identical over 12 bases. V lost 1 base, J lost 7 bases, and 2 bases stayed unmatched. The CDR3 runs to 15 residues. The germline V gene has CDR1 SGHTA and CDR2 FQGNSA. CDR3 coding DNA: TGTGCCAGCAGCTTAGGGCTAGCGGGGGGGAATGAGCAGTTCTTC. Translation gives CASSLGLAGGNEQFF.